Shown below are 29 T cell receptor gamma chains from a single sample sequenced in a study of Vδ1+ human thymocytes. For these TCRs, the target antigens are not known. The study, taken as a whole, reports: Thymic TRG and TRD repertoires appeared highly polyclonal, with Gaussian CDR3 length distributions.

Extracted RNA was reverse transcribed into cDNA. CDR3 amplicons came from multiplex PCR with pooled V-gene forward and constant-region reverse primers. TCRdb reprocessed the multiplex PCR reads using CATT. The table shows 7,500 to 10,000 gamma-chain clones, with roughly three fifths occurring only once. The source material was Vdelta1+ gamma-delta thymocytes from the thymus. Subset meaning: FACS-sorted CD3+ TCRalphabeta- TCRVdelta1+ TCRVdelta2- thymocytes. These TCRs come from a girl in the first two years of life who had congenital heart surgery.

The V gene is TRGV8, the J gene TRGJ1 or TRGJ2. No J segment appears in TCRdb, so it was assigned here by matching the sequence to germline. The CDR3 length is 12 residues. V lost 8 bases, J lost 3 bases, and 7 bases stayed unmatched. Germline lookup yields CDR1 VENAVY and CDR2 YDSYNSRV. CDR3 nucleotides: TGTGCCACCTCGGAGGTTTATTATAAGAAACTCTTT. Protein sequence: CATSEVYYKKLF.

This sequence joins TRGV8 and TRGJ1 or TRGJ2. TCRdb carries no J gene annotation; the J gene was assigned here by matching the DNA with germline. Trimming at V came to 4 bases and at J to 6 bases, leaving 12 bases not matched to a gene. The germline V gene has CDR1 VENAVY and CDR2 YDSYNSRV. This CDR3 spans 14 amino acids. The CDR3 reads CATWDRPGGYKKLF. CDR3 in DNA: TGTGCCACCTGGGACCGTCCAGGAGGTTATAAGAAACTCTTT.

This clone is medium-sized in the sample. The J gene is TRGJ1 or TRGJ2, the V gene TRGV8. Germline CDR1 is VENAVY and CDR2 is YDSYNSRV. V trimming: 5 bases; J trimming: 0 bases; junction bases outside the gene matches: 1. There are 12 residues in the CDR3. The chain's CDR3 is CATWANYYKKLF. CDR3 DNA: TGTGCCACCTGGGCGAATTATTATAAGAAACTCTTT.

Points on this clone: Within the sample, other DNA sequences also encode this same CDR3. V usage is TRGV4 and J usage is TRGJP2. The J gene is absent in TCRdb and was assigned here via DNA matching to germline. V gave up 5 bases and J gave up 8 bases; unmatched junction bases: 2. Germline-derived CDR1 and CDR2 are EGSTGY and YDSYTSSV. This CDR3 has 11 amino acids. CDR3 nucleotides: TGTGCCACCTGGGTCGATTGGATCAAGACGTTT. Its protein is CATWVDWIKTF.

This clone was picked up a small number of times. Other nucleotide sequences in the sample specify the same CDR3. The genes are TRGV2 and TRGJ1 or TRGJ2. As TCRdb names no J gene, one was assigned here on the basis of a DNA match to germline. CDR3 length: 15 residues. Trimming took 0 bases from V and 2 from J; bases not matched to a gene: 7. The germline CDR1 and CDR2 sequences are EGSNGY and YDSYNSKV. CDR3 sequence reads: CATWDGPGDYYKKLF. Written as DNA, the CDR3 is TGTGCCACCTGGGACGGGCCTGGGGATTATTATAAGAAACTCTTT.

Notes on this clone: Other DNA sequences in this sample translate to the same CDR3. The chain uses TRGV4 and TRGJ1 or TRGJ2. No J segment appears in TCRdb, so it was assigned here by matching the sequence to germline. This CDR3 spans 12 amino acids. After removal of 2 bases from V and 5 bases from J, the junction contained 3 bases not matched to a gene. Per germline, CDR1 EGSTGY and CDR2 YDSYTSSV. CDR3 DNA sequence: TGTGCCACCTGGGATGTGGATTATAAGAAACTCTTT. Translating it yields CATWDVDYKKLF.

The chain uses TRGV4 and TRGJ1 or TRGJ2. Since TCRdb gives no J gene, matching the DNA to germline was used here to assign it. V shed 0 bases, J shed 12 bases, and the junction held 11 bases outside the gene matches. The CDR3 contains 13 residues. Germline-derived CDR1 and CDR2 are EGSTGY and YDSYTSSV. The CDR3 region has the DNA TGTGCCACCTGGGATGGGCCTTTGTTGGGGAAACTCTTT. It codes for CATWDGPLLGKLF.

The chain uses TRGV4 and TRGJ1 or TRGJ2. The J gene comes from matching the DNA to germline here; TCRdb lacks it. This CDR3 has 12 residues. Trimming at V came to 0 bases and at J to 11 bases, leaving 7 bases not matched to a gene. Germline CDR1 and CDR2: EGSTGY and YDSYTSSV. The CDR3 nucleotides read TGTGCCACCTGGGATGGGCCGACGGAGAAACTCTTT. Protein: CATWDGPTEKLF.

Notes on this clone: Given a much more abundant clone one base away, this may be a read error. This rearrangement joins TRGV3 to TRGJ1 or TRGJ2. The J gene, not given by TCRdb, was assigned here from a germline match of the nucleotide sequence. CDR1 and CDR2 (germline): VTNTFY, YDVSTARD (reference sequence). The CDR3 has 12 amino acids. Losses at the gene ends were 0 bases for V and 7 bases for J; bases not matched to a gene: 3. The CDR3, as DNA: TGTGCCACCTGGGACAGGCTGTATAAGAAACTCTTT. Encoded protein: CATWDRLYKKLF.

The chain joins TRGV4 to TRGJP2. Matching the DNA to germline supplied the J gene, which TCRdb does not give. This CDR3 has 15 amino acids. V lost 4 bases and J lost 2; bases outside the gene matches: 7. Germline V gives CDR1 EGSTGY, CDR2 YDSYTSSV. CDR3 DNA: TGTGCCACCTGGGAAGTGAAGAGTAGTGATTGGATCAAGACGTTT. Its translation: CATWEVKSSDWIKTF.

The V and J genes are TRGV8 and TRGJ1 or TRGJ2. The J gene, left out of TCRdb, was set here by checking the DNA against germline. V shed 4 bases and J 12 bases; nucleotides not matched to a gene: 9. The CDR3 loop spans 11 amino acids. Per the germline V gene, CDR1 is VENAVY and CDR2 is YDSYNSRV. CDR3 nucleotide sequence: TGTGCCACCTGGGACGCCCGGGGGAAACTCTTT. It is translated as CATWDARGKLF.

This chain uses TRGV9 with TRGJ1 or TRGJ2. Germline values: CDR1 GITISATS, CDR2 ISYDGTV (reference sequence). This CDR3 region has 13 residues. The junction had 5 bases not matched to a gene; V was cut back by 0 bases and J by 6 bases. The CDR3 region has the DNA TGTGCCTTGTGGGAGGTGCGAGTTTATAAGAAACTCTTT. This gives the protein CALWEVRVYKKLF.

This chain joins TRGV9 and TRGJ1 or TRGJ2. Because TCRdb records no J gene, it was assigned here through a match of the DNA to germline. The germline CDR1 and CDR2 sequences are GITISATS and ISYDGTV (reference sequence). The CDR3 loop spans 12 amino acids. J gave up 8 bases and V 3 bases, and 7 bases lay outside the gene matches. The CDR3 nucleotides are TGTGCCTTGTGGGAGCCCTCGGATAAGAAACTCTTT. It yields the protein CALWEPSDKKLF.

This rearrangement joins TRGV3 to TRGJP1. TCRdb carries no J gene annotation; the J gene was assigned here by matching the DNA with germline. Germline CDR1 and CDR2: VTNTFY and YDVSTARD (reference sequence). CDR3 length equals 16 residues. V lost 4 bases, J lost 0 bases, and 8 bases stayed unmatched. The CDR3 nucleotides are TGTGCCACCTGGGAGGTACATTATACCACTGGTTGGTTCAAGATATTT. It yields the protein CATWEVHYTTGWFKIF.

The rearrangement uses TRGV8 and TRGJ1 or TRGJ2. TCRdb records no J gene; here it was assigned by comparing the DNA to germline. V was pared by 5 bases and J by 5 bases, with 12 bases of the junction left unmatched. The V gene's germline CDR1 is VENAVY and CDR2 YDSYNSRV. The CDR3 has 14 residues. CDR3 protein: CATWVPLRDYKKLF. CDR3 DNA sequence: TGTGCCACCTGGGTACCCCTAAGGGATTATAAGAAACTCTTT.

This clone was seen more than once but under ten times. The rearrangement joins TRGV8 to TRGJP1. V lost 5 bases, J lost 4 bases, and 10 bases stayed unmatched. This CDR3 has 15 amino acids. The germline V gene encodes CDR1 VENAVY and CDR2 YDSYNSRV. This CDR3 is CATWAQGRTGWFKIF. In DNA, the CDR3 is TGTGCCACCTGGGCCCAAGGCCGCACTGGTTGGTTCAAGATATTT.

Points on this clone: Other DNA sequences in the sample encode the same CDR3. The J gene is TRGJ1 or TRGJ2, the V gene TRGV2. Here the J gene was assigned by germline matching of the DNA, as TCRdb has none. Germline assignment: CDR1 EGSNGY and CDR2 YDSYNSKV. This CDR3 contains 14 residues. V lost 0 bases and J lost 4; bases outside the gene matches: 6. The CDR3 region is CATWDGPGYYKKLF. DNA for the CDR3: TGTGCCACCTGGGACGGGCCGGGCTATTATAAGAAACTCTTT.

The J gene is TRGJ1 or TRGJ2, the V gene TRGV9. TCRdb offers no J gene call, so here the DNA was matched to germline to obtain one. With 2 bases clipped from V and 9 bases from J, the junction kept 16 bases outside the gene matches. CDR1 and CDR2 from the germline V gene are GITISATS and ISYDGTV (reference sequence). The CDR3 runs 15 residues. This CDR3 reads CALWEANFKHLKKLF. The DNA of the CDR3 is TGTGCCTTGTGGGAGGCGAACTTTAAGCACCTTAAGAAACTCTTT.

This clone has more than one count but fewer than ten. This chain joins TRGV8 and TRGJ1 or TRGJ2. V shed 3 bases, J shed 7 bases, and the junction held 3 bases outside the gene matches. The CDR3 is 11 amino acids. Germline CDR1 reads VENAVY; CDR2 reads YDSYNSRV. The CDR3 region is CATWDGYKKLF. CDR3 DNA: TGTGCCACCTGGGATGGATATAAGAAACTCTTT.

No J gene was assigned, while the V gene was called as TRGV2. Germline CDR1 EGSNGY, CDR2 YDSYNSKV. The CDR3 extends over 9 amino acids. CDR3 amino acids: CATWDGQLF. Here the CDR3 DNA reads TGTGCCACCTGGGACGGGCAACTCTTT.

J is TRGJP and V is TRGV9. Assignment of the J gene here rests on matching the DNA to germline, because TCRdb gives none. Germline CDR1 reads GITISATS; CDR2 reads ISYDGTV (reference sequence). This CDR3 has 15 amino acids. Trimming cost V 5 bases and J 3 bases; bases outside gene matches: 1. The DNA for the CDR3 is TGTGCCTTGTGGGTGCAAGAGTTGGGCAAAAAAATCAAGGTATTT. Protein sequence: CALWVQELGKKIKVF.

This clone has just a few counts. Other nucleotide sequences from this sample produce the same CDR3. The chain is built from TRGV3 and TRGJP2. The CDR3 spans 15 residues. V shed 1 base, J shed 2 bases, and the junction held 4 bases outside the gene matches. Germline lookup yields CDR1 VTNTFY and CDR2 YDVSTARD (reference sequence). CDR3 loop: CATWDRPSSDWIKTF. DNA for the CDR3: TGTGCCACCTGGGACAGACCAAGTAGTGATTGGATCAAGACGTTT.

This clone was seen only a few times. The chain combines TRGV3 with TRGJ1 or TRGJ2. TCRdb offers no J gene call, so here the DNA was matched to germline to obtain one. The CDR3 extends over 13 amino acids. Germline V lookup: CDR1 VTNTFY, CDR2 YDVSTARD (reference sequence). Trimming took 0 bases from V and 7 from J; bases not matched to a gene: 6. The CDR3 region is CATWDRQLYKKLF. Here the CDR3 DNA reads TGTGCCACCTGGGACAGGCAGTTGTATAAGAAACTCTTT.

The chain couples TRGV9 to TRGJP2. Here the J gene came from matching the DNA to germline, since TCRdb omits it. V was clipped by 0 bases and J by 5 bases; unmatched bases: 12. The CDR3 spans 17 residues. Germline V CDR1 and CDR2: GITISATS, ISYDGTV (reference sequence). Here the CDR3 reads CALWEVHEGGSDWIKTF. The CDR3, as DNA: TGTGCCTTGTGGGAGGTGCACGAAGGAGGCAGTGATTGGATCAAGACGTTT.

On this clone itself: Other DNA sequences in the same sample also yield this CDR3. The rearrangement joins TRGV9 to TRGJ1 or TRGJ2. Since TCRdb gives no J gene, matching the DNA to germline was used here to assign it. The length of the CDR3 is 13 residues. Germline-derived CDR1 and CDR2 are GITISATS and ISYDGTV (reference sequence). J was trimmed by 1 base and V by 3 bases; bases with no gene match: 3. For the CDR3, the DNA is TGTGCCTTGTGGGAGCCCAATTATTATAAGAAACTCTTT. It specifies CALWEPNYYKKLF.

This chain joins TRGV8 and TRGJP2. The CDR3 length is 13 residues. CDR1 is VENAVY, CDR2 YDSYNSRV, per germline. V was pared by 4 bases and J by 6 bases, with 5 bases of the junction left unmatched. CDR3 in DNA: TGTGCCACCTGGGACCCCGGTGATTGGATCAAGACGTTT. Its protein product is CATWDPGDWIKTF.

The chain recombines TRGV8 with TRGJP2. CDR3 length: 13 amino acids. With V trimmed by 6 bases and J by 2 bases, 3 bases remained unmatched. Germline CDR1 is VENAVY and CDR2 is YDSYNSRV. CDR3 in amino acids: CATWKSSDWIKTF. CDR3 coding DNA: TGTGCCACCTGGAAAAGTAGTGATTGGATCAAGACGTTT.

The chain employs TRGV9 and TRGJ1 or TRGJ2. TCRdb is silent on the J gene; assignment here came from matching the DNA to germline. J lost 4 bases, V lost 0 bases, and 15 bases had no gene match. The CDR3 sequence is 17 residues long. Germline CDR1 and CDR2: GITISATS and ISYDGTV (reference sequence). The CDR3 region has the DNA TGTGCCTTGTGGGAGGTGCAAAGGGGGGGACAATATTATAAGAAACTCTTT. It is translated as CALWEVQRGGQYYKKLF.

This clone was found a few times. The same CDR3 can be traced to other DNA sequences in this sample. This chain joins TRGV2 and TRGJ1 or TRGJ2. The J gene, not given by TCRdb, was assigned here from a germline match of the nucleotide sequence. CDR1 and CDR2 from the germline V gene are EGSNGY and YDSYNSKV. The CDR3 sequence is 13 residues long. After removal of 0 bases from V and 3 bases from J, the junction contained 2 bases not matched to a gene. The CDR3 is CATWDGFYYKKLF. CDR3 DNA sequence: TGTGCCACCTGGGACGGGTTTTATTATAAGAAACTCTTT.